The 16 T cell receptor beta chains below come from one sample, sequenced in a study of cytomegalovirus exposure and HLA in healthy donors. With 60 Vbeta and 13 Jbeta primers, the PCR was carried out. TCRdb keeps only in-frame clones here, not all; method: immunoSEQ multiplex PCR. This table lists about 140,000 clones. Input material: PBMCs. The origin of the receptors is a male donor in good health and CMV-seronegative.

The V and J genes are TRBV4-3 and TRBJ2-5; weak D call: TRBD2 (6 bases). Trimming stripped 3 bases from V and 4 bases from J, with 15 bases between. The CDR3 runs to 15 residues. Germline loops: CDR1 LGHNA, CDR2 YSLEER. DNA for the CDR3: TGCGCCAGCAGCCAGACCGGGACTGTAGTAGAGACCCAGTACTTC. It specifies CASSQTGTVVETQYF.

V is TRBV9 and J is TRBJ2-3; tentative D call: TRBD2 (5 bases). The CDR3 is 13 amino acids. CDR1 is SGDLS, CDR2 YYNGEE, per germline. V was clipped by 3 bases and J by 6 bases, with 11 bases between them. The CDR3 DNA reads TGTGCCAGCAGCGCCGGGGAGTGGGATACGCAGTATTTT. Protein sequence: CASSAGEWDTQYF.

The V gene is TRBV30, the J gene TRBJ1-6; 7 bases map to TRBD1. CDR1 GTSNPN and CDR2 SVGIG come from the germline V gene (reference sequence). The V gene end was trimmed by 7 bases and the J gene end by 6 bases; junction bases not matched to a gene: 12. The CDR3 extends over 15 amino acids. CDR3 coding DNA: TGTGCCTTCTCGACAGGGAGGTTAAGTAATTCACCCCTCCACTTT. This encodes CAFSTGRLSNSPLHF.

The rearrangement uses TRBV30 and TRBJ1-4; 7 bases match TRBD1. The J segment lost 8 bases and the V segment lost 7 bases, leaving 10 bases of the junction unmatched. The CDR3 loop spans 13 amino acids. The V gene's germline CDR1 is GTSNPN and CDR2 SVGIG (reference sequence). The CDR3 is CAFRGQAEEKLFF. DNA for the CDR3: TGTGCCTTTAGGGGGCAGGCGGAGGAAAAACTGTTTTTT. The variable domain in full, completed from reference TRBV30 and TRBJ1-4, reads SQTIHQWPATLVQPVGSPLSLECTVEGTSNPNLYWYRQAAGRGLQLLFYSVGIGQISSEVPQNLSASRPQDRQFILSSKKLLLSDSGFYLCAFRGQAEEKLFFGSGTQLSVL.

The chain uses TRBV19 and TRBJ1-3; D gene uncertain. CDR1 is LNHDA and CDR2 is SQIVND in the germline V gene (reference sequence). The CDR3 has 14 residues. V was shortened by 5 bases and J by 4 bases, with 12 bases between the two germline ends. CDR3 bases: TGTGCCAGTAGTCCGGGGATAGAAGGAAACACCATATATTTT. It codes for CASSPGIEGNTIYF.

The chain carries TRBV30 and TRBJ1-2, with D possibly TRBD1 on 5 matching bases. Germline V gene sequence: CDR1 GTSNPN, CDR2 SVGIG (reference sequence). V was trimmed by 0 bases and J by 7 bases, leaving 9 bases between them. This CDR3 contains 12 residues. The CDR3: CAWSVSGPGYTF. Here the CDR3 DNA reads TGTGCCTGGAGTGTATCAGGGCCTGGCTACACCTTC.

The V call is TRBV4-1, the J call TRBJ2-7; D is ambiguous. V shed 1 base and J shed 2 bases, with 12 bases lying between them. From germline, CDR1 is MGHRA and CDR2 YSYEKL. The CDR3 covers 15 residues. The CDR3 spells CASSQGSETTYEQYF. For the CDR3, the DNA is TGCGCCAGCAGCCAAGGTTCGGAAACTACCTACGAGCAGTACTTC.

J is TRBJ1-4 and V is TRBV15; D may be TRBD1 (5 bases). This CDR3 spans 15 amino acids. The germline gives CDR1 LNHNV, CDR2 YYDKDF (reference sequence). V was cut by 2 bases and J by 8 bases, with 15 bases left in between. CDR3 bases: TGTGCCACCAGCAGAACAACAGGATTAGAGGAAAAACTGTTTTTT. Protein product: CATSRTTGLEEKLFF. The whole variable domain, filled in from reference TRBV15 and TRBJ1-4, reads DAMVIQNPRYQVTQFGKPVTLSCSQTLNHNVMYWYQQKSSQAPKLLFHYYDKDFNNEADTPDNFQSRRPNTSFCFLDIRSPGLGDTAMYLCATSRTTGLEEKLFFGSGTQLSVL.

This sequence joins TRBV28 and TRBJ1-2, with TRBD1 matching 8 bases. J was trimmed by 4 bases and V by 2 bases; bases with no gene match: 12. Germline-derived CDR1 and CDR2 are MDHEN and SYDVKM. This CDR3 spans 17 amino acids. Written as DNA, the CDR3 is TGTGCCAGCAGTTTACGGGGACAGGTTGGAGGGGCCTATGGCTACACCTTC. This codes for CASSLRGQVGGAYGYTF.

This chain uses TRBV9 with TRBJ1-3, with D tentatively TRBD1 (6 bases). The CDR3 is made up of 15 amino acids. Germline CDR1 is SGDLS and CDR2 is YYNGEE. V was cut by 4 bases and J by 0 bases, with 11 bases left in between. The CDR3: CASSSRTVSGNTIYF. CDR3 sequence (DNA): TGTGCCAGCAGCTCTAGGACAGTCTCTGGAAACACCATATATTTT.

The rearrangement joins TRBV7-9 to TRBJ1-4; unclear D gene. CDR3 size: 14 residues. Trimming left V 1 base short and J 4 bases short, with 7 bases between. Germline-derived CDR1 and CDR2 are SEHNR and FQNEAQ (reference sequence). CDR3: CASSLEGGNEKLFF. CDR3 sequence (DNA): TGTGCCAGCAGCTTAGAGGGAGGTAATGAAAAACTGTTTTTT.

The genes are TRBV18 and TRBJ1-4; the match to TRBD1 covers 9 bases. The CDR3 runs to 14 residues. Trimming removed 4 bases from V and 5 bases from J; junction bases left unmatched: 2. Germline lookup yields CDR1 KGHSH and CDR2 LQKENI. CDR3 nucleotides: TGTGCCAGCTCACAGGGACAGGGAAATGAAAAACTGTTTTTT. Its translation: CASSQGQGNEKLFF.

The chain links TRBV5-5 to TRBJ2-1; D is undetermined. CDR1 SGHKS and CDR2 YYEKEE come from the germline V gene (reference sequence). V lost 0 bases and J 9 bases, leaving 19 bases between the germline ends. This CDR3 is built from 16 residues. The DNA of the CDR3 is TGTGCCAGCAGCTTGGATCTTGCCCCGGGTCTAGGTGAGCAGTTCTTC. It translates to CASSLDLAPGLGEQFF.

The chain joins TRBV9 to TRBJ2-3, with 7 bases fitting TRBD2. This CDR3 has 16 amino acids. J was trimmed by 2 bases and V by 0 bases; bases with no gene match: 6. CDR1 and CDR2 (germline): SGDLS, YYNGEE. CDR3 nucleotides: TGTGCCAGCAGCGTAGAGCCTAGCGGAATCACAGATACGCAGTATTTT. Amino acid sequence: CASSVEPSGITDTQYF.

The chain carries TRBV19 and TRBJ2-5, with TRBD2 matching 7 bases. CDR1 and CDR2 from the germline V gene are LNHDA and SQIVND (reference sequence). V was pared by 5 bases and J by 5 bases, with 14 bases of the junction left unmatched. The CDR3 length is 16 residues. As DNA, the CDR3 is TGTGCCAGTAGTGGTAGCGGGTGGGGTCTCAGGGAGACCCAGTACTTC. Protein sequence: CASSGSGWGLRETQYF.

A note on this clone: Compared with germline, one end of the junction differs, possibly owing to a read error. The CDR3 DNA is TGTGCTAGCAGCTTAGGGGGGCCCCAAGAGACCCAGTACTTC. The encoded protein is CASSLGGPQETQYF. The chain recombines TRBV7-7 with TRBJ2-5; D is tentatively TRBD1 or TRBD2 (6 bases each). This CDR3 region has 14 residues. Germline-derived CDR1 and CDR2 are SSHAT and FNYEAQ (reference sequence).